The T cell receptor (beta chain) under discussion was sequenced for a study of T cell responses to AZD1222 COVID-19 vaccine. Using immunoSEQ multiplex PCR, the repertoire was profiled, and TCRdb retains in-frame clones only, with some absent. The sample carries some 120,000 clones, around 87% recorded once. The starting material was peripheral blood, obtained on day 0 of AZD1222 vaccination. This TCR was recovered from an adult in good health.

The CDR3 sequence is CASSLAGQEGYTF. As DNA, the CDR3 is TGTGCCAGCAGCTTAGCGGGACAGGAGGGCTACACCTTC. The chain carries TRBV7-9 and TRBJ1-2, with 8 bases that match TRBD1. From germline, CDR1 is SEHNR and CDR2 FQNEAQ (reference sequence). This CDR3 has 13 residues. Trimming at V came to 0 bases and at J to 8 bases, leaving 2 bases not matched to a gene.